Sequencing of this T cell receptor (beta chain) was carried out in a study of cytomegalovirus exposure and HLA in healthy donors. A few counts support this clone. PCR primers comprised 60 Vbeta and 13 Jbeta primers. TCRdb's copy holds only in-frame clones and misses some; the assay was immunoSEQ multiplex PCR. This table holds approximately 120,000 clones, 10% to 13% found once. J gave up 6 bases and V 4 bases, and 9 bases lay outside the gene matches. Looked up from germline, CDR1 is SGHRS and CDR2 is YFSETQ. The CDR3 consists of 14 residues. The sequenced material came from PBMCs. This clonotype was obtained from a woman aged 18-35 years in good health and CMV-seropositive. The V call is TRBV5-1, the J call TRBJ2-7, with 8 nucleotides matching TRBD1. CDR3 loop: CASSLQGVFSEQYF. In DNA form, the CDR3 reads TGCGCCAGCAGCCTACAGGGGGTATTTAGCGAGCAGTACTTC.